The source of this T cell receptor (beta chain) is a study of blood T cell repertoires in COVID-19. About the research overall: Italy, Spain and the United States were the sources of the convalescent and acute COVID-19 samples. Sample material is recorded as cDNA or gDNA derived from T cells, B-cell-depleted T cells, or PBMCs.

In the original analysis: Reference gene primer amplification in the assay estimated nucleated cell counts. Sequenced by immunoSEQ multiplex PCR; TCRdb stores in-frame clones only, minus some. The D gene and trimming were derived from the DNA, and the V and J assignments and clone size from that table. The sample yields around 100,000 clones, under 80% seen once. The germline V gene has CDR1 MGHRA and CDR2 YSYEKL. This CDR3 is built from 15 residues. The V and J ends lost 1 base and 4 bases respectively, with 11 bases between them. This chain uses TRBV4-1 with TRBJ1-5, with D perhaps TRBD1 (6 bases). The source of this sequence is a man in his sixties or seventies with active or convalescent COVID-19. Material for sequencing was peripheral blood. This CDR3 is CASSQGQAFNQPQHF. The DNA for the CDR3 is TGCGCCAGCAGCCAAGGACAGGCGTTTAATCAGCCCCAGCATTTT.